The 24 T cell receptor beta chains below all came from one sample that was sequenced in a study of long-term antiretroviral therapy in people with HIV. Samples were assayed with immunoSEQ v3.0 at survey level. The data were produced by immunoSEQ multiplex PCR, yet TCRdb's version contains in-frame clones alone and is incomplete. The sample holds 20,000 or so clones, around 80% seen once. The sequencing used unsorted PBMCs, collected 0.1 years before starting antiretroviral therapy. These receptors all come from a young man with HIV.

This chain links TRBV7-8 with TRBJ1-5; 7 nucleotides agree with TRBD1. The germline V gene encodes CDR1 SGHVS and CDR2 FQNEAQ. The CDR3 is 14 amino acids. Germline trimming cut 1 base from V and 7 bases from J; bases unmatched to any gene: 4. As DNA, the CDR3 is TGTGCCAGCAGCTTAGACAGGGACAGCCAGCCCCAGCATTTT. Amino acid sequence: CASSLDRDSQPQHF. The full variable domain, rest sourced from reference TRBV7-8 and TRBJ1-5, is GAGVSQSPRYKVAKRGQDVALRCDPISGHVSLFWYQQALGQGPEFLTYFQNEAQLDKSGLPSDRFFAERPEGSVSTLKIQRTQQEDSAVYLCASSLDRDSQPQHFGDGTRLSIL.

V is TRBV12-5 and J is TRBJ2-7; 7 positions agree with TRBD2. V was pared by 1 base and J by 9 bases, with 6 bases of the junction left unmatched. CDR3 length: 13 amino acids. Germline CDR1 is LGHNT and CDR2 is FRNRAP. DNA of the CDR3: TGTGCTAGTGGTTTGGGGGAGGGCATCGGGCAGTACTTC. Translated: CASGLGEGIGQYF.

V is TRBV5-1 and J is TRBJ1-2; TRBD1 matches 10 bases. CDR1 is SGHRS, CDR2 YFSETQ, per germline. This CDR3 region has 16 residues. Germline trimming cut 0 bases from V and 3 bases from J; bases unmatched to any gene: 5. CDR3: CASSLGGQGMHYGYTF. In DNA, the CDR3 is TGCGCCAGCAGCTTGGGGGGACAGGGGATGCACTATGGCTACACCTTC.

The V gene is TRBV9, the J gene TRBJ2-2; D remains ambiguous. Trimming took off 0 bases at V and 0 bases at J, with 3 bases between the two ends. The CDR3 consists of 14 residues. CDR1 is SGDLS and CDR2 is YYNGEE in the germline V gene. CDR3 protein: CASSVGTNTGELFF. Written as DNA, the CDR3 is TGTGCCAGCAGCGTAGGTACGAACACCGGGGAGCTGTTTTTT.

In the case of this clone: One junction end does not reproduce the germline sequence, and a read error may be involved. This chain joins TRBV4-3 and TRBJ2-1, with D uncertain. The germline V gene encodes CDR1 LGHNA and CDR2 YSLEER. CDR3 length equals 14 residues. CDR3 in amino acids: CASSQDRSYSEQFF. In nucleotides, the CDR3 is TGCGCCAGCAGCCAAGATCGAAGTTACAGTGAGCAGTTCTTC.

The rearrangement uses TRBV6-5 and TRBJ2-7; TRBD1 might be the D (6 bases). The ends were cut back, 7 bases at V and 1 base at J, with 17 bases in the middle. Germline V gene sequence: CDR1 MNHEY, CDR2 SVGAGI. There are 15 residues in the CDR3. DNA of the CDR3: TGTGCCAGCAAAACGGAACAGGGTGGATCCTACGAGCAGTACTTC. Translated: CASKTEQGGSYEQYF.

This clone was seen just once. The rearrangement links TRBV19 to TRBJ2-1; D not certain. Germline CDR1 reads LNHDA; CDR2 reads SQIVND (reference sequence). The CDR3 spans 15 residues. The germline V and J ends were trimmed by 3 bases and 0 bases, with 9 bases remaining between them. The CDR3 DNA sequence: TGTGCCAGTAGTATGTCCGGAAGCTCCTACAATGAGCAGTTCTTC. Translation gives CASSMSGSSYNEQFF.

This clone was picked up a small number of times. The chain employs TRBV6-1 and TRBJ2-7; 9 bases line up with TRBD2. V lost 3 bases, J lost 2 bases, and 5 bases stayed unmatched. The CDR3 is 15 amino acids. Germline-derived CDR1 and CDR2 are MNHNS and SASEGT. Here the CDR3 DNA reads TGTGCCAGCAGTGACAGGGGCGGGGGGGCCTACGAGCAGTACTTC. Its translation: CASSDRGGGAYEQYF.

The CDR3 loop reads CASSQVRGLWSEAFF. CDR3 coding DNA: TGTGCCAGCAGCCAAGTCCGGGGACTCTGGTCTGAAGCTTTCTTT. The chain employs TRBV4-2 and TRBJ1-1, with D perhaps matching TRBD1 (5 bases). Germline CDR1 and CDR2: LGHNA and YNFKEQ. The V end was cut by 1 base, the J end by 6 bases, with 15 bases between. This CDR3 has 15 amino acids.

The rearrangement links TRBV28 to TRBJ2-3; unclear D gene. The CDR3 length is 12 residues. V dropped 7 bases and J dropped 3 bases, with 8 bases sitting between them. CDR1 and CDR2 from the germline V gene are MDHEN and SYDVKM. This CDR3 is CASMAVTDTQYF. The CDR3 coding sequence is TGTGCCAGCATGGCGGTTACAGATACGCAGTATTTT.

This clone was detected once. This chain links TRBV19 with TRBJ2-1; D is perhaps TRBD2 (6 bases). V was pared by 8 bases and J by 1 base, with 12 bases between. The length of the CDR3 is 14 residues. Per the germline V gene, CDR1 is LNHDA and CDR2 is SQIVND (reference sequence). CDR3 bases: TGTGCCAGTGGCGGGGCCCCGTCCTACAATGAGCAGTTCTTC. This encodes CASGGAPSYNEQFF.

This clone occurred a few times. This chain links TRBV7-9 with TRBJ2-7; D is undetermined. Between the trimmed V and J ends, which lost 5 bases and 2 bases, there was a span of 10 bases. This CDR3 is built from 13 residues. Germline V gene sequence: CDR1 SEHNR, CDR2 FQNEAQ (reference sequence). CDR3 nucleotides: TGTGCCAGCAGCGCCCCATTAACCTACGAGCAGTACTTC. Translating it yields CASSAPLTYEQYF.

The chain has TRBV7-6 and TRBJ2-7, with 8 bases lining up with TRBD1. CDR1 and CDR2 from the germline V gene are SGHVS and FNYEAQ. This CDR3 has 13 amino acids. V trimming: 4 bases; J trimming: 3 bases; junction bases outside the gene matches: 2. The CDR3 reads CASSYRGDYEQYF. DNA for the CDR3: TGTGCCAGCAGCTACAGGGGGGACTACGAGCAGTACTTC.

This clone was observed a handful of times. The chain is built from TRBV2 and TRBJ2-7, with D perhaps matching TRBD2 (6 bases). The CDR3 is made up of 13 amino acids. Germline V lookup: CDR1 SNHLY, CDR2 FYNNEI. V gave up 5 bases and J gave up 3 bases, with 11 bases separating them. CDR3 coding DNA: TGTGCCAGCAGTCCCGACGGGGGCTACGAGCAGTACTTC. Protein: CASSPDGGYEQYF.

The chain links TRBV10-1 to TRBJ1-5; TRBD1 matches 8 bases. This CDR3 region has 13 residues. Germline V gene sequence: CDR1 WNHNN, CDR2 SYGVQD (reference sequence). The junction had 4 bases not matched to a gene; V was cut back by 5 bases and J by 7 bases. The CDR3 DNA is TGCGCCAGCAGTCAGGGGGCCGGACAGCCCCAGCATTTT. The encoded protein is CASSQGAGQPQHF.

The chain combines TRBV11-2 with TRBJ1-1, with D uncertain. V lost 5 bases to trimming and J lost 0 bases, with 16 bases between them. This CDR3 comprises 16 residues. Germline V gene sequence: CDR1 SGHAT, CDR2 FQNNGV. The CDR3 DNA is TGTGCCAGCAGCCTCGCGGAGCGAAGTCTGAACACTGAAGCTTTCTTT. Translated, it gives CASSLAERSLNTEAFF. Full variable domain (rest looked up from reference TRBV11-2 and TRBJ1-1): EAGVAQSPRYKIIEKRQSVAFWCNPISGHATLYWYQQILGQGPKLLIQFQNNGVVDDSQLPKDRFSAERLKGVDSTLKIQPAKLEDSAVYLCASSLAERSLNTEAFFGQGTRLTVV.

This chain joins TRBV4-1 and TRBJ1-6; unclear D gene. The CDR3 sequence is 14 residues long. Between the trimmed V and J ends, which lost 1 base and 7 bases, there was a span of 8 bases. Germline V gives CDR1 MGHRA, CDR2 YSYEKL. The CDR3 DNA is TGCGCCAGCAGCCAAGTTAGCAGAAATTCACCCCTCCACTTT. Translated: CASSQVSRNSPLHF.

The rearrangement uses TRBV5-1 and TRBJ2-1, with D possibly matching TRBD1 (6 bases). Germline assignment: CDR1 SGHRS and CDR2 YFSETQ. The V gene lost 0 bases and the J gene lost 6 bases, with 13 bases spanning the gap. This CDR3 has 15 amino acids. CDR3 coding DNA: TGCGCCAGCAGCTTGGAAACTCAGGGGTTCAATGAGCAGTTCTTC. This gives the protein CASSLETQGFNEQFF.

The chain joins TRBV7-2 to TRBJ1-5, with no clear D. With 5 bases removed from V and 0 bases from J, the gap between germline ends came to 14 bases. Per the germline V gene, CDR1 is SGHTA and CDR2 is FQGNSA. CDR3 size: 16 residues. CDR3 region: CASSPAVGHSNQPQHF. The DNA for the CDR3 is TGTGCCAGCAGCCCCGCGGTCGGCCATAGCAATCAGCCCCAGCATTTT.

The J gene is TRBJ2-1, the V gene TRBV9, with TRBD2 matching over 9 bases. The length of the CDR3 is 18 residues. Germline loops: CDR1 SGDLS, CDR2 YYNGEE. V lost 3 bases, J lost 1 base, and 11 bases stayed unmatched. The CDR3 protein is CASSGSSLAGRSYNEQFF. The CDR3 region has the DNA TGTGCCAGCAGCGGGTCCTCCCTAGCGGGGCGATCCTACAATGAGCAGTTCTTC.

V usage is TRBV27 and J usage is TRBJ2-5; TRBD1 or TRBD2 may be the D gene (5 bases each). The J call is uncertain, as TRBJ2-7 better fits the DNA end. Germline V gene data show CDR1 as MNHEY and CDR2 as SMNVEV (reference sequence). The CDR3 has 14 amino acids. CDR3 region: CASSPGTEFYEQYF. The CDR3 coding sequence is TGTGCCAGCAGTCCCGGGACGGAGTTTTACGAGCAGTACTTC.

CDR3 in amino acids: CSVPVNTGELFF. The CDR3 nucleotides are TGCAGCGTACCGGTGAACACCGGGGAGCTGTTTTTT. V and J are TRBV29-1 and TRBJ2-2; D remains unclear. This CDR3 has 12 amino acids. Trimming took off 6 bases at V and 1 base at J, with 6 bases between the two ends. Germline CDR1 is SQVTM and CDR2 is ANQGSEA.

This chain joins TRBV7-2 and TRBJ2-7; D gene uncertain. Germline V lookup: CDR1 SGHTA, CDR2 FQGNSA. The CDR3 length is 13 residues. V was pared by 2 bases and J by 3 bases, with 8 bases between. CDR3 in amino acids: CASSLRQRYEQYF. The CDR3 DNA reads as TGTGCCAGCAGCTTAAGGCAGCGCTACGAGCAGTACTTC.

This clone was detected only once. The chain carries TRBV5-1 and TRBJ1-1, with D tentatively TRBD1 (5 bases). V lost 3 bases, J lost 1 base, and 13 bases lay in between. Germline CDR1 SGHRS, CDR2 YFSETQ. The CDR3 has 15 amino acids. Written as DNA, the CDR3 is TGCGCCAGCAGCTCCGATGGGGCAGGGAACACTGAAGCTTTCTTT. It specifies CASSSDGAGNTEAFF.